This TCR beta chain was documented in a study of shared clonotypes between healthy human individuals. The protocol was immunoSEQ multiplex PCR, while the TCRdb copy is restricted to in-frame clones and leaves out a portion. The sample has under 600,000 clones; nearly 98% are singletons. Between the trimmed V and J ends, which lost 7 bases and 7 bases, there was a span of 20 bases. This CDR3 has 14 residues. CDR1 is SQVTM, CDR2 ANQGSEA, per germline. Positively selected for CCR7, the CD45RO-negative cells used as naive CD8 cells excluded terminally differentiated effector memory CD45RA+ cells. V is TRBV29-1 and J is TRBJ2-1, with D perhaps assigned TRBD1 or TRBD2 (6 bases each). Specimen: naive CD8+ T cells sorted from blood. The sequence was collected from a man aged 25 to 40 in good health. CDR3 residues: CSDQLGGDANEQFF. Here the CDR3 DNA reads TGCAGCGATCAACTGGGGGGCGATGCAAATGAGCAGTTCTTC.